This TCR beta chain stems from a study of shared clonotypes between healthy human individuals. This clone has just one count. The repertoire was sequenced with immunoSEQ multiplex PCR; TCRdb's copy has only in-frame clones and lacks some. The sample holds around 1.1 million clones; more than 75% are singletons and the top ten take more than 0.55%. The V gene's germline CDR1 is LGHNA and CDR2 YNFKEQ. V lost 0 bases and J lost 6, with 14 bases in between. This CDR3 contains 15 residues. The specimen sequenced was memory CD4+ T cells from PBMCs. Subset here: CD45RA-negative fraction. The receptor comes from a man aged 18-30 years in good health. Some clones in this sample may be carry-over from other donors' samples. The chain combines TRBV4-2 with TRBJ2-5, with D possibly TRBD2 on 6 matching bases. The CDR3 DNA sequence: TGTGCCAGCAGCCAAGAGGTCGGGACTCAAAAGACCCAGTACTTC. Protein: CASSQEVGTQKTQYF.